Each of the 21 T cell receptor beta chains below was sequenced from the same sample in a study of metastatic and nonmetastatic thyroid tumors. Via MiXCR, TCRdb re-called the PCR reads. This table has under 100,000 clones, around 7.8% appearing once. All patients were untreated before thyroid surgery. The sequenced sample consisted of blood. Receptor source: a female donor with papillary thyroid cancer or a benign thyroid nodule (not recorded which). Some clones in this sample may be carry-over from other donors' samples.

The rearrangement uses TRBV29-1 and TRBJ1-1; a possible D gene is TRBD1 (5 bases). The V gene lost 6 bases and the J gene lost 1 base, with 12 bases spanning the gap. Germline V gene data show CDR1 as SQVTM and CDR2 as ANQGSEA. The CDR3 contains 13 residues. The CDR3 nucleotides are TGCAGCGTCGACCGGGGCCCGAACACTGAAGCTTTCTTT. This translates into CSVDRGPNTEAFF.

The chain joins TRBV27 to TRBJ2-5; 7 bases are shared with TRBD1. CDR1 is MNHEY, CDR2 SMNVEV, per germline (reference sequence). The CDR3 spans 15 residues. The V gene end was trimmed by 2 bases and the J gene end by 5 bases; junction bases not matched to a gene: 8. The CDR3: CASSLRGGRWETQYF. The CDR3 nucleotides read TGTGCCAGCAGTTTACGAGGGGGCCGGTGGGAGACCCAGTACTTC.

There are many counts of this clone. The genes are TRBV15 and TRBJ1-1; D is unresolved. Trimming cost V 5 bases and J 8 bases, with 9 bases left between them. CDR1 is LNHNV and CDR2 is YYDKDF in the germline V gene (reference sequence). There are 11 residues in the CDR3. CDR3 bases: TGTGCCACCAGCTTTGCGACAGAAGCTTTCTTT. Protein product: CATSFATEAFF. The variable domain in full, completed from reference TRBV15 and TRBJ1-1, reads DAMVIQNPRYQVTQFGKPVTLSCSQTLNHNVMYWYQQKSSQAPKLLFHYYDKDFNNEADTPDNFQSRRPNTSFCFLDIRSPGLGDTAMYLCATSFATEAFFGQGTRLTVV.

With respect to this clone: A single base separates this from a much larger clone, so it may be a read error. Other DNA sequences within the sample encode an identical CDR3. The chain has TRBV7-9 and TRBJ2-3; D ambiguous. CDR3 size: 14 residues. Per germline, CDR1 SEHNR and CDR2 FQNEAQ (reference sequence). The V and J ends lost 0 bases and 1 base respectively, with 5 bases between them. The CDR3 sequence is CASSLAWGTDTQYF. The CDR3 DNA reads as TGTGCCAGCAGCTTAGCCTGGGGCACAGATACGCAGTATTTT.

This clone was observed many times. The chain carries TRBV6-2 or TRBV6-3 and TRBJ1-5; possibly TRBD1 for D (5 bases). The CDR3 covers 14 residues. Trimming removed 2 bases from V and 5 bases from J, with 10 bases in between. Looked up from germline, CDR1 is MNHEY and CDR2 is SVGEGT. CDR3 in amino acids: CASSYGQGDQPQHF. The CDR3 DNA reads as TGTGCCAGCAGTTACGGGCAGGGAGATCAGCCCCAGCATTTT.

This clone was picked up many times. The chain couples TRBV9 to TRBJ2-1; D not certain. CDR1 is SGDLS and CDR2 is YYNGEE in the germline V gene. Trimming removed 3 bases from V and 12 bases from J, with 10 bases in between. The CDR3 consists of 11 residues. CDR3 sequence reads: CASSDPSGQFF. The CDR3 region has the DNA TGTGCCAGCAGCGATCCCAGTGGGCAGTTCTTC.

This clone showed up many times. The V call is TRBV11-3, the J call TRBJ2-2; D call uncertain. From germline, CDR1 is SGHNT and CDR2 YENEEA. The CDR3 spans 12 residues. Trimming pared 2 bases from V and 5 bases from J, leaving 3 bases between. The CDR3 reads CASSLMTGELFF. CDR3 coding DNA: TGTGCCAGCAGCTTAATGACCGGGGAGCTGTTTTTT. Full variable domain (outside the CDR3, taken from reference TRBV11-3 and TRBJ2-2): EAGVVQSPRYKIIEKKQPVAFWCNPISGHNTLYWYLQNLGQGPELLIRYENEEAVDDSQLPKDRFSAERLKGVDSTLKIQPAELGDSAVYLCASSLMTGELFFGEGSRLTVL.

In its sample, this clone was seen a few times. The chain has TRBV12-3 or TRBV12-4 and TRBJ2-7; no clear D. The CDR3 covers 14 residues. V dropped 3 bases and J dropped 0 bases, with 9 bases sitting between them. CDR3 coding DNA: TGTGCCAGCAGTTTGGGAACAATCTCCTACGAGCAGTACTTC. This encodes CASSLGTISYEQYF.

In its sample, this clone was seen many times. This chain links TRBV27 with TRBJ2-1; 8 nucleotides line up with TRBD2. The CDR3 is 15 residues long. Germline V gene data show CDR1 as MNHEY and CDR2 as SMNVEV (reference sequence). J was trimmed by 6 bases and V by 2 bases; bases with no gene match: 6. This CDR3 is CASSLIGGGGNEQFF. For the CDR3, the DNA is TGTGCCAGCAGTTTAATCGGGGGGGGTGGCAATGAGCAGTTCTTC.

This clone was found many times. The chain has TRBV25-1 and TRBJ2-1; 10 nucleotides align to TRBD1. The V segment lost 3 bases and the J segment 7 bases; nucleotides outside the gene matches: 9. CDR1 and CDR2 from the germline V gene are MGHDK and SYGVNS. There are 16 residues in the CDR3. CDR3 sequence reads: CASSDPRDRGMNEQFF. CDR3 in DNA: TGTGCCAGCAGTGACCCTCGGGACAGGGGTATGAATGAGCAGTTCTTC.

In the case of this clone: The junction differs from germline at one of its ends, possibly a read error. The J gene is TRBJ2-3, the V gene TRBV20-1, with 8 nucleotides matching TRBD2. The CDR3 covers 15 residues. CDR1 and CDR2 from the germline V gene are DFQATT and SNEGSKA (reference sequence). The CDR3 sequence is CSASPGGGSTDTQYF. The CDR3 nucleotides read TGCAGTGCTAGCCCCGGGGGGGGTAGCACAGATACGCAGTATTTC.

This clone was detected many times. The chain carries TRBV11-2 and TRBJ2-7, with 11 bases aligning to TRBD2. The J segment lost 12 bases and the V segment lost 4 bases, leaving 8 bases of the junction unmatched. CDR1 is SGHAT, CDR2 FQNNGV, per germline. This CDR3 contains 13 residues. This chain's CDR3 is CASSSGLAGGLYF. In nucleotides, the CDR3 is TGTGCCAGCAGCTCTGGCCTAGCGGGGGGCCTGTACTTC.

A word on this clone: A much larger clone sits a single nucleotide away, making a read error possible. The chain is built from TRBV5-1 and TRBJ2-7, with D tentatively TRBD1 (7 bases). The CDR3 covers 13 residues. Per germline, CDR1 SGHRS and CDR2 YFSETQ. Trimming took off 3 bases at V and 7 bases at J, with 14 bases between the two ends. The CDR3 sequence: CASSSQGGIEQYF. In DNA form, the CDR3 reads TGCGCCAGCAGCTCCCAGGGGGGTATAGAGCAGTACTTC. Full variable domain (remainder filled in from reference TRBV5-1 and TRBJ2-7): KAGVTQTPRYLIKTRGQQVTLSCSPISGHRSVSWYQQTPGQGLQFLFEYFSETQRNKGNFPGRFSGRQFSNSRSEMNVSTLELGDSALYLCASSSQGGIEQYFGPGTRLTVT.

V and J are TRBV6-1 and TRBJ1-1; the match to TRBD1 covers 7 bases. The J segment lost 0 bases and the V segment lost 6 bases, leaving 7 bases of the junction unmatched. The CDR3 is 15 amino acids. Germline CDR1 and CDR2: MNHNS and SASEGT. The CDR3 coding sequence is TGTGCCAGCAGCCCCGATCAGGGGGTGAACACTGAAGCTTTCTTT. This codes for CASSPDQGVNTEAFF.

Comments on this clone: Given a much more abundant clone one base away, this may be a read error. The V gene is TRBV5-6, the J gene TRBJ2-1; 8 nucleotides line up with TRBD2. Looked up from germline, CDR1 is SGHDT and CDR2 is YYEEEE. Trimming at V came to 3 bases and at J to 3 bases, leaving 5 bases not matched to a gene. The CDR3 is made up of 15 amino acids. The CDR3 DNA follows: TGTGCCAGCAGCTACCGGGGGGGCTACTACAATGAGCAGTTCTTC. It yields the protein CASSYRGGYYNEQFF.

This clone was detected ten times or more. One end of the junction is discordant with germline, which a read error may explain. V usage is TRBV3-1 and J usage is TRBJ2-3; 13 bases are a match to TRBD2. The CDR3 is 16 residues long. Per the germline V gene, CDR1 is LGHDT and CDR2 is YNNKEL (reference sequence). CDR3 residues: CASSSKFSTSGGAQYF. CDR3 nucleotides: TGTGCCAGCAGCTCTAAATTCAGTACTAGCGGGGGGGCGCAATATTTT.

This clone was observed many times. The chain is built from TRBV7-7 and TRBJ2-5, with a tentative D call TRBD1 (6 bases). The germline V and J ends were trimmed by 5 bases and 7 bases, with 17 bases remaining between them. This CDR3 spans 14 amino acids. Looked up from germline, CDR1 is SSHAT and CDR2 is FNYEAQ (reference sequence). CDR3 nucleotides: TGTGCCAGCAGCCCCCAAATACAGGGTGGGACCCAGTACTTC. Residues: CASSPQIQGGTQYF. Based on the CDR3 plus reference TRBV7-7 and TRBJ2-5, the full variable domain is GAGVSQSPRYKVTKRGQDVTLRCDPISSHATLYWYQQALGQGPEFLTYFNYEAQPDKSGLPSDRFSAERPEGSISTLTIQRTEQRDSAMYRCASSPQIQGGTQYFGPGTRLLVL.

This clone was counted only a few times. A single base separates this from a much larger clone, so it may be a read error. The chain employs TRBV18 and TRBJ1-4; D is ambiguous. This CDR3 has 15 amino acids. Trimming took 0 bases from V and 8 from J, leaving 13 bases between them. Germline CDR1 is KGHSH and CDR2 is LQKENI. CDR3 in amino acids: CASSPPPNLGEKLFF. CDR3 coding DNA: TGTGCCAGCTCACCACCGCCAAATCTGGGGGAAAAACTGTTTTTT.

This clone was recorded a few times. V and J are TRBV15 and TRBJ1-2; D remains unclear. In germline, CDR1 is LNHNV, CDR2 YYDKDF (reference sequence). This CDR3 spans 11 amino acids. V lost 5 bases and J lost 10, with 11 bases in between. CDR3 loop: CATSVGPSYTF. DNA for the CDR3: TGTGCCACCAGCGTCGGACCGTCCTACACCTTC.

About this clone: A much larger clone differs by one base, so this may be a read error. Other DNA sequences in this sample translate to the same CDR3. The CDR3 spells CSAMTGLGAYEQYF. For the CDR3, the DNA is TGCAGTGCTATGACAGGGCTCGGCGCCTACGAGCAGTACTTC. V gene TRBV20-1 combines with J gene TRBJ2-7; 7 bases match TRBD1. The germline V gene encodes CDR1 DFQATT and CDR2 SNEGSKA (reference sequence). J lost 2 bases, V lost 4 bases, and 8 bases had no gene match. The CDR3 has 14 amino acids.

This clone came up many times. The chain employs TRBV19 and TRBJ1-5; 9 bases are a match to TRBD1. CDR1 LNHDA and CDR2 SQIVND come from the germline V gene (reference sequence). V gave up 5 bases and J gave up 4 bases; unmatched junction bases: 6. The CDR3 is 15 residues long. The CDR3 reads CASSSPDRGNQPQHF. CDR3 in DNA: TGTGCCAGTAGTTCCCCGGACAGGGGTAATCAGCCCCAGCATTTT.